The rows below give T cell receptor beta chains drawn from one sample of a study of post-analysis software for immune sequencing data. TCRdb reprocessed the PCR reads via MiXCR and lists one record per CDR3 protein. The sample lists approximately 730,000 distinct CDR3 sequences, approximately 44% occurring once. Sequencing was done on a sample of blood. The receptor set was obtained from a girl aged 10-17 years with multiple sclerosis. CDR3s include the opening cysteine and the closing phenylalanine or tryptophan. D genes are given only for firm matches. Clone size, where shown, is once, few, many, or a class for clones that have expanded.

>NA|NA|TRBV14|TRBJ1-1
TGTGCCAGCAGCCAGGGAACGGGGACTGAAGCTTTCTTT
CASSQGTGTEAFF
>TRBD2|NA|TRBV14|TRBJ2-7
TGTGCCAGCAGCCAAGAAGCCGGGAGGGCCTACGAGCAGTACTTC
CASSQEAGRAYEQYF
>NA|NA|TRBV5-1|TRBJ2-4
TGCGCCAGCAGCCCCGGGGCAGATCTAGCCAAAAACATTCAGTACTTC
CASSPGADLAKNIQYF
>TRBD1|few|TRBV20-1|TRBJ2-1
TGCAGTGCCGGGACAGTTCAATCCAATGAGCAGTTCTTC
CSAGTVQSNEQFF
>NA|few|TRBV2|TRBJ2-5
TGTGCCAGCAGTTTCCGGGACTGGCAAGAGACCCAGTACTTC
CASSFRDWQETQYF
>TRBD1|NA|TRBV27|TRBJ2-7
TGTGCCAGCAGTCCATCCCCCGGGACAGTCACCTACGAGCAGTACTTC
CASSPSPGTVTYEQYF
>NA|NA|TRBV4-1|TRBJ1-4
TGCGCCAGCAGCCAAGATTTCAGCATAGGGCATGGCGAAAAACTGTTTTTT
CASSQDFSIGHGEKLFF
>NA|NA|TRBV30|TRBJ2-1
TGTGCCCGGACAGGGGGGTGGACTAGCGGGTCTACCAATGAGCAGTTCTTC
CARTGGWTSGSTNEQFF
>NA|few|TRBV6-5|TRBJ2-3
TGTGCCAGCCGAGTTGAGCTGGCCACAGATACGCAGTATTTT
CASRVELATDTQYF
>NA|NA|TRBV28|TRBJ2-3
TGTGCCAGCAGTTTAATCCCGAGACTTACAGATACGCAGTATTTT
CASSLIPRLTDTQYF
>TRBD2|few|TRBV10-3|TRBJ2-7
TGTGCCATCACCAGGACTAGCGACTCCTACGAGCAGTACTTC
CAITRTSDSYEQYF
>NA|NA|TRBV28|TRBJ1-4
TGTGCCAGCAGTTTCGACCGTGTGCCAGGGGCGTGGGCAACTAATGAAAAACTGTTTTTT
CASSFDRVPGAWATNEKLFF
>TRBD1|NA|TRBV4-3|TRBJ1-2
TGCGCCAGCAGCCACAGACAGGGGGCTTCCGCTAACTATGGCTACACCTTC
CASSHRQGASANYGYTF
>TRBD2|NA|TRBV7-2|TRBJ2-1
TGTGCCAGCAGCAAAGGGACTAGCCGGTCGCGGTACAATGAGCAGTTCTTC
CASSKGTSRSRYNEQFF
>NA|NA|TRBV14|TRBJ2-5
TGTGCCAGCAGCCATAGGACCAAACAAGAGACCCAGTACTTC
CASSHRTKQETQYF
>TRBD1|NA|TRBV6-5|TRBJ1-4
TGTGCCAGCAGTCCTCCGGGACAGGCAAATGAAAAACTGTTTTTT
CASSPPGQANEKLFF
>NA|NA|TRBV20-1|TRBJ1-1
TGCAGTGAAGGCACAGTCACTGAAGCTTTCTTT
CSEGTVTEAFF
>NA|NA|TRBV12-3/TRBV12-4|TRBJ2-3
TGTGCCAGCAGTGCACCAGGCATACCCACAGATACGCAGTATTTT
CASSAPGIPTDTQYF
>NA|NA|TRBV12-3/TRBV12-4|TRBJ2-3
TGTGCCAGCAGTTTAGGACAGCGGCCCACAGATACGCAGTATTTT
CASSLGQRPTDTQYF
>NA|NA|TRBV27|TRBJ2-7
TGTGCCAGCAGCAACTACAGAGGGCTCGAGCAGTACTTC
CASSNYRGLEQYF
>TRBD1|NA|TRBV27|TRBJ2-5
TGTGCCAGCAGTTTGTTCGGGACAGGGGATCAAGAGACCCAGTACTTC
CASSLFGTGDQETQYF
>TRBD2|NA|TRBV20-1|TRBJ2-7
TGCAGTGCTAGTTCGACTAGCGGGAGCGACCACTACGAGCAGTACTTC
CSASSTSGSDHYEQYF
>TRBD2|NA|TRBV10-2|TRBJ2-7
TGCGCCAGCATCCCGGGACTAGCGGATTTATACGAGCAGTACTTC
CASIPGLADLYEQYF
>NA|few|TRBV20-1|TRBJ2-7
TGCAGTGCTAACCGCGGGGCTTCCTACGAGCAGTACTTC
CSANRGASYEQYF
>TRBD2|NA|TRBV20-1|TRBJ2-7
TGCAGTGCTAGAGGAAATAGCGGGTTCTACGAGCAGTACTTC
CSARGNSGFYEQYF
>NA|few|TRBV24-1|TRBJ2-5
TGTGCCACCAGTGATTTGCAACGGGTCCAAGAGACCCAGTACTTC
CATSDLQRVQETQYF
>NA|NA|TRBV21-1|TRBJ2-3
TGTGCCAGCAGCAAAGGAGTACGAACAGATACGCAGTATTTT
CASSKGVRTDTQYF
>TRBD1|NA|TRBV9|TRBJ2-5
TGTGCCAGCAGCCAGGGGGATAGGGAGGAGACCCAGTACTTC
CASSQGDREETQYF
>TRBD2|few|TRBV6-6|TRBJ2-5
TGTGCCAGCCAACCTAGCGGGAGCCAAGAGACCCAGTACTTC
CASQPSGSQETQYF
>NA|NA|TRBV5-1|TRBJ1-1
TGCGCCAGCAGCTTGACTGAGACGGGTAACACTGAAGCTTTCTTT
CASSLTETGNTEAFF
>NA|NA|TRBV20-1|TRBJ1-2
TGCAGTGCCGGGGGCAGGGATTACTATGGCTACACCTTC
CSAGGRDYYGYTF
>TRBD2|NA|TRBV5-1|TRBJ2-1
TGCGCCAGCAGGCTAGCGGGGGACAATGAGCAGTTCTTC
CASRLAGDNEQFF
>NA|NA|TRBV5-1|TRBJ2-1
TGCGCCAGCAGCATTCGACTAGAGCCCTACAATGAGCAGTTCTTC
CASSIRLEPYNEQFF
>NA|NA|TRBV20-1|TRBJ2-7
TGCAGTGCGGTGACTAGTTTGTACGAGCAGTACTTC
CSAVTSLYEQYF
>TRBD2|few|TRBV7-2|TRBJ2-1
TGTGCCAGCCGTGGCGCTAGCGGGCTAGAGGAGCAGTTCTTC
CASRGASGLEEQFF
>NA|NA|TRBV29-1|TRBJ2-1
TGCAGCGTTAAACAGGGCAATGAGCAGTTCTTC
CSVKQGNEQFF
>NA|NA|TRBV12-3/TRBV12-4|TRBJ2-7
TGTGCCAGCAGTTTAGGGGGAACTCAGCCCCAGCAGTACTTC
CASSLGGTQPQQYF
>TRBD1|NA|TRBV7-2|TRBJ1-2
TGTGCCAGCAGCTTAACTTCAGGGGGTGGCTACACCTTC
CASSLTSGGGYTF
>NA|few|TRBV10-3|TRBJ2-5
TGTGCCACCCGGACTGCTCACGCGGAGACCCAGTACTTC
CATRTAHAETQYF
>TRBD1|NA|TRBV7-9|TRBJ2-7
TGTGCCAGCAGGCCCTCCGGGACAGGGGCCCCCTACGAGCAGTACTTC
CASRPSGTGAPYEQYF
>NA|NA|TRBV3-1|TRBJ2-4
TGTGCCAGCAGCCAAGAGTCAAGGTTACAAATTCAGTACTTC
CASSQESRLQIQYF
>TRBD2|few|TRBV20-1|TRBJ2-1
TGCAGTGCTAGAGGAGGAGGCGGGAGGGGATACAATGAGCAGTTCTTC
CSARGGGGRGYNEQFF
>TRBD1|NA|TRBV29-1|TRBJ1-2
TGCAGCGTTGAAGATCGGACAGGGGGCCGGGGGGGCTACACCTTC
CSVEDRTGGRGGYTF
>NA|NA|TRBV4-1|TRBJ2-3
TGCGCCAGCAGCCAAGATCTCGGGGCCCCTACAGATACGCAGTATTTT
CASSQDLGAPTDTQYF
>TRBD1|NA|TRBV7-8|TRBJ2-3
TGTGCCAGCAGCTCTGGACAGGATGAGGGCACAGATACGCAGTATTTT
CASSSGQDEGTDTQYF
>NA|few|TRBV12-3/TRBV12-4|TRBJ2-7
TGTGCCAGCACTCTAAGTGGGATGAGTAGAACCTACGAGCAGTACTTC
CASTLSGMSRTYEQYF
>TRBD2|NA|TRBV7-2|TRBJ2-1
TGTGCCAGCAGCTTCACTAGCGGGAGAGTTCATGAGCAGTTCTTC
CASSFTSGRVHEQFF